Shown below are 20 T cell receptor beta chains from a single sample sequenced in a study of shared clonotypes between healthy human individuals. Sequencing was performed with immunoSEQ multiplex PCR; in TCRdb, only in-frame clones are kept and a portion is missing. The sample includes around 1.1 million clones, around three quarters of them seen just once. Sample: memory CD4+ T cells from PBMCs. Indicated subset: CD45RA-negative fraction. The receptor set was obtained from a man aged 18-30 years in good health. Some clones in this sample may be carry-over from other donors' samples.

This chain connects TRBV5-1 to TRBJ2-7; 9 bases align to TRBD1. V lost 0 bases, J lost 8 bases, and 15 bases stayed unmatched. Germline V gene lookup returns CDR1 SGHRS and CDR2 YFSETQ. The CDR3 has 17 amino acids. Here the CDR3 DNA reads TGCGCCAGCAGCTTGGAGGGACAGGGTACCGCCAGGCACAAGCAGTACTTC. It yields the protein CASSLEGQGTARHKQYF.

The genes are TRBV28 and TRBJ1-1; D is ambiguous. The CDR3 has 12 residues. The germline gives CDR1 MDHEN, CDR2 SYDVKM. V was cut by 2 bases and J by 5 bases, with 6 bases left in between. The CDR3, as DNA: TGTGCCAGCAGTTTAATCGGGACTGAAGCTTTCTTT. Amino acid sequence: CASSLIGTEAFF.

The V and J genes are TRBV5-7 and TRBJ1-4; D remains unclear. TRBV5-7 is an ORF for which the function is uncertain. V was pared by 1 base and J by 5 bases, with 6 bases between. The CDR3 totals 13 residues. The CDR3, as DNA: TGTGCCAGCAGCTTGACGGGGAATGAAAAACTGTTTTTT. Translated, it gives CASSLTGNEKLFF.

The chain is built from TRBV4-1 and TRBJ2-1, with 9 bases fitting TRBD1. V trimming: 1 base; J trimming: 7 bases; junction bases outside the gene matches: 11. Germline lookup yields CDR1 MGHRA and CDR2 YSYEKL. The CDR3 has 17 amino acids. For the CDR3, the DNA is TGCGCCAGCAGCCAAGCACAGGGGGCCATGCTGGGGAATGAGCAGTTCTTC. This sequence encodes CASSQAQGAMLGNEQFF.

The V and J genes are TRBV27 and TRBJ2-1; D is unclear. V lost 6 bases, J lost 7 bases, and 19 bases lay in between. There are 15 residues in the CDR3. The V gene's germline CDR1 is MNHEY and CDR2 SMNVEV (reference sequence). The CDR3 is CASSPAPAATNEQFF. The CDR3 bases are TGTGCCAGCAGCCCCGCCCCGGCAGCAACTAATGAGCAGTTCTTC.

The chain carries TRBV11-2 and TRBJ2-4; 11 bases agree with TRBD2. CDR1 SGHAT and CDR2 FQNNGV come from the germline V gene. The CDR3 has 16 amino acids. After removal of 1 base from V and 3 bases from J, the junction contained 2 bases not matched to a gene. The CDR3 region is CASSLAGLAGKNIQYF. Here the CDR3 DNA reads TGTGCCAGCAGCTTAGCCGGACTAGCGGGCAAAAACATTCAGTACTTC.

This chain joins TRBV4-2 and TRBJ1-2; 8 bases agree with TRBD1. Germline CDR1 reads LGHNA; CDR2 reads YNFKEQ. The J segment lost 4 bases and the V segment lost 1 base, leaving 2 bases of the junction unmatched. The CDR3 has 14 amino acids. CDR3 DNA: TGTGCCAGCAGCCAAGGACAGGGGAGCTATGGCTACACCTTC. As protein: CASSQGQGSYGYTF.

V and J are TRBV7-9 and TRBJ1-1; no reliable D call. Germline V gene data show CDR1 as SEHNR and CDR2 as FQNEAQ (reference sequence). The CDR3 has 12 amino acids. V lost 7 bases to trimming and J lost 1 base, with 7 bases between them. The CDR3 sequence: CASTPRNTEAFF. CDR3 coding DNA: TGTGCCAGCACCCCCCGGAACACTGAAGCTTTCTTT.

The CDR3 DNA reads as TGTGCCAGCAGCCAACACGACCGCACAGATACGCAGTATTTT. It translates to CASSQHDRTDTQYF. The rearrangement joins TRBV4-2 to TRBJ2-3; D remains ambiguous. The CDR3 loop spans 14 amino acids. Trimming removed 2 bases from V and 1 base from J, with 7 bases in between. Germline CDR1 is LGHNA and CDR2 is YNFKEQ.

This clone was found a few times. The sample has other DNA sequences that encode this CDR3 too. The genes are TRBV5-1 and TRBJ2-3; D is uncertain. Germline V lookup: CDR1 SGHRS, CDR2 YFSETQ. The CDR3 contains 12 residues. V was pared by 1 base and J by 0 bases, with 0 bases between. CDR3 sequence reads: CASSLSTDTQYF. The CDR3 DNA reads TGCGCCAGCAGCTTGAGCACAGATACGCAGTATTTT.

Here the CDR3 reads CASSYSGLAIGELFF. As DNA, the CDR3 is TGTGCCAGCAGTTACTCGGGACTAGCGATCGGGGAGCTGTTTTTT. V and J are TRBV6-6 and TRBJ2-2; the match to TRBD2 covers 10 bases. Trimming cost V 0 bases and J 7 bases; bases outside gene matches: 2. The CDR3 runs to 15 residues. Germline CDR1 MNHNY, CDR2 SVGAGI (reference sequence).

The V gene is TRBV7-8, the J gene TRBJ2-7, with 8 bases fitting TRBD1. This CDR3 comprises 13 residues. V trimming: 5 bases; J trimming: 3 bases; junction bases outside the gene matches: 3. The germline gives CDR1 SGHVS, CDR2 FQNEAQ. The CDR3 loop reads CASSRTGIYEQYF. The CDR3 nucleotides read TGTGCCAGCAGCCGGACAGGGATCTACGAGCAGTACTTC.

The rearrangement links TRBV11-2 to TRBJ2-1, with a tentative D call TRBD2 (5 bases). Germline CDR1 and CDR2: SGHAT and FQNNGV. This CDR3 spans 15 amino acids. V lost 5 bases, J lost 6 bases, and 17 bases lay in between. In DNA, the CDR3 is TGTGCCAGCAGCCGCCCTAGCTTCCCATTCAATGAGCAGTTCTTC. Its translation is CASSRPSFPFNEQFF.

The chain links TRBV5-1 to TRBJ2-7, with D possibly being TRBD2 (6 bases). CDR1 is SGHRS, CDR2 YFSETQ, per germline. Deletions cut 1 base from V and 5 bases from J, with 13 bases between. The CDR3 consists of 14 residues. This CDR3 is CASSLRLDTHEQYF. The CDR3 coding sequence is TGCGCCAGCAGCTTGCGACTAGATACGCACGAGCAGTACTTC.

CDR3 nucleotide sequence: TGTGCCACAAAACAGGGACGGATAGGCGAGCAGTACTTC. Protein product: CATKQGRIGEQYF. This chain links TRBV19 with TRBJ2-7, with TRBD1 as a possible D gene (6 bases). The V gene lost 10 bases and the J gene lost 6 bases, with 19 bases spanning the gap. The germline CDR1 and CDR2 sequences are LNHDA and SQIVND (reference sequence). There are 13 residues in the CDR3.

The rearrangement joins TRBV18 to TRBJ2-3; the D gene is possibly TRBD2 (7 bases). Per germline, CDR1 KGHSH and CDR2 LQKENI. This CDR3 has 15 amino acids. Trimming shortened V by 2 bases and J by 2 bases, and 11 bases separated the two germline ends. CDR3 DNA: TGTGCCAGCTCACCAGTGGCGGGGGCCACAGATACGCAGTATTTT. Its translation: CASSPVAGATDTQYF.

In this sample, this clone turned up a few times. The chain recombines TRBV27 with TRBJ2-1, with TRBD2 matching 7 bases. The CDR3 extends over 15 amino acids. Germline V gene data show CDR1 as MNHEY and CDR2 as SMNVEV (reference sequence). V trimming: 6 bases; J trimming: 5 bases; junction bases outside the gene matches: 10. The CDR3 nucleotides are TGTGCCAGCAGAATCCTGACTAGCAGACACAATGAGCAGTTCTTC. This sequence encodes CASRILTSRHNEQFF.

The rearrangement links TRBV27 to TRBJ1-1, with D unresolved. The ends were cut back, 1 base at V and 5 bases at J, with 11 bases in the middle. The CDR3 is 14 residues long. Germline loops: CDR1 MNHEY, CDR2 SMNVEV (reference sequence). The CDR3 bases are TGTGCCAGCAGTTTATATGGACGGTGGACTGAAGCTTTCTTT. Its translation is CASSLYGRWTEAFF.

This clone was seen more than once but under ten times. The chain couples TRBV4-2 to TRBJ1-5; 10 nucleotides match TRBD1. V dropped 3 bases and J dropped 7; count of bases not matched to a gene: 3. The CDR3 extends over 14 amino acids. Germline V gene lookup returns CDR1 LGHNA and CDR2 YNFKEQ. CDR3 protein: CASSHRDRGQPQHF. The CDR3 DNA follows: TGTGCCAGCAGCCATCGGGACAGGGGCCAGCCCCAGCATTTT.

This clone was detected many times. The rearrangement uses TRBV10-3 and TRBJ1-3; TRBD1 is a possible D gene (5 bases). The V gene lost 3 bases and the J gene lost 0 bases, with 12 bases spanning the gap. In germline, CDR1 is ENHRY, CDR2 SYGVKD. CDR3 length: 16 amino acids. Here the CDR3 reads CAISDTGAYSGNTIYF. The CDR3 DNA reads TGTGCCATCAGTGATACCGGGGCCTACTCTGGAAACACCATATATTTT.